This T cell receptor (beta chain) was obtained from a study of glioma-infiltrating T cells. General study points: CDR3 overlap between tissue and blood was very small.

TCR alpha and beta CDR3 regions were amplified from RNA using iRepertoire nested multiplex PCR. One-step reverse transcription and amplification started from around 100-400 ng of tissue mRNA or PBMC total RNA. TCRdb recomputed calls from the multiplex PCR reads with MiXCR, one row per CDR3 protein. In the table there are around 150,000 distinct CDR3 sequences, about 39% of which are singletons. Points on this clonotype: Antigen: not known.

CDR3 length: 14 residues. Germline V gene data show CDR1 as SGHRS and CDR2 as YFSETQ. The V and J ends lost 4 bases and 5 bases respectively, with 13 bases between them. The source of this sequence is a human donor with low-grade glioma or glioblastoma, undergoing nonglioma brain surgery, or in good health (not recorded which). The chain is built from TRBV5-1 and TRBJ1-5, with a tentative D call TRBD1 (5 bases). Sequenced: glioma tissue, nonneoplastic brain tissue, or PBMCs (not recorded which). CDR3 in amino acids: CASSPGHGDQPQHF. For the CDR3, the DNA is TGCGCCAGCAGCCCCGGACATGGCGATCAGCCCCAGCATTTT.